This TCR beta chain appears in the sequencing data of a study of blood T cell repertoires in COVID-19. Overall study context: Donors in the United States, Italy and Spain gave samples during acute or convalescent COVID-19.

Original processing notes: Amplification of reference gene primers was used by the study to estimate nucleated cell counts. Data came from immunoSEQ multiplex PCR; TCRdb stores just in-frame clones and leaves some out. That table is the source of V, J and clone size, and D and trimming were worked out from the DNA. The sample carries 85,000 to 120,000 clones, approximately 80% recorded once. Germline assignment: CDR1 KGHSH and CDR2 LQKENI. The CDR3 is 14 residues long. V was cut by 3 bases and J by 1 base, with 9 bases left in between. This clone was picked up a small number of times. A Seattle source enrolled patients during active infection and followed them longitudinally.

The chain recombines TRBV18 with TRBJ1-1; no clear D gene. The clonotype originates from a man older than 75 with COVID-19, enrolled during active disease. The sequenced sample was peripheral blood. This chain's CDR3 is CASSPGSSNTEAFF. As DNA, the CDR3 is TGTGCCAGCTCACCGGGCAGTTCGAACACTGAAGCTTTCTTT. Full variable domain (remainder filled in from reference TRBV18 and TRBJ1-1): NAGVMQNPRHLVRRRGQEARLRCSPMKGHSHVYWYRQLPEEGLKFMVYLQKENIIDESGMPKERFSAEFPKEGPSILRIQQVVRGDSAAYFCASSPGSSNTEAFFGQGTRLTVV.